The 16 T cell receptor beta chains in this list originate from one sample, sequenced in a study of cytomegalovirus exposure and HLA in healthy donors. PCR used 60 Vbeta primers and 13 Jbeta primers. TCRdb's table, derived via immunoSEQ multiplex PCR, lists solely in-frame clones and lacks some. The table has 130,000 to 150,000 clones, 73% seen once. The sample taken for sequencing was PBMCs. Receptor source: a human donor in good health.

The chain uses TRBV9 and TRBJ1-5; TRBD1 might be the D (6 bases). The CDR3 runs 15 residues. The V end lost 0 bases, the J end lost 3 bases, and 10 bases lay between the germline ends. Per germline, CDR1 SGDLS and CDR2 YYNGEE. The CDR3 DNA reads TGTGCCAGCAGCGTAGGAGGGGGTGCCAATCAGCCCCAGCATTTT. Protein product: CASSVGGGANQPQHF.

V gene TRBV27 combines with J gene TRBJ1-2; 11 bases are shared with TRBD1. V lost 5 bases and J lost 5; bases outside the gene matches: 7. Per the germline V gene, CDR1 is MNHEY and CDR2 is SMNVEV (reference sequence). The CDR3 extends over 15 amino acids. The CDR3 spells CASSPGTGGRYGYTF. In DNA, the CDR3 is TGTGCCAGCAGTCCAGGGACAGGGGGAAGGTATGGCTACACCTTC.

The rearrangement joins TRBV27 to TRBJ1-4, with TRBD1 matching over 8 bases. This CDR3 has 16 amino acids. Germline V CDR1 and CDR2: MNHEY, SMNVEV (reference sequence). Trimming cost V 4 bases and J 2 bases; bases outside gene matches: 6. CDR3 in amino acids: CASSSQGQVTNEKLFF. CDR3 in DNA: TGTGCCAGCAGTTCTCAGGGACAGGTTACTAATGAAAAACTGTTTTTT.

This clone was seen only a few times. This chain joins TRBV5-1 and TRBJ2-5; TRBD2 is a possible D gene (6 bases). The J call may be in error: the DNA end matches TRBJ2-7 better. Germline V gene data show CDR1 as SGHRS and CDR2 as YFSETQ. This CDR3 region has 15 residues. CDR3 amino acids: CASSLEAGPSYEQYF. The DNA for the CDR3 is TGCGCCAGCAGCTTGGAGGCGGGGCCATCCTACGAGCAGTACTTC.

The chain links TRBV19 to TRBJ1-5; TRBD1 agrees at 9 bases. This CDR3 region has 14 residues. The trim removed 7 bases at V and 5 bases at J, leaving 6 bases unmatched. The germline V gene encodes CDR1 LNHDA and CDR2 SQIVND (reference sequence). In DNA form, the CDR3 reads TGTGCCAGTACACCGGGACAGGGCTATCAGCCCCAGCATTTT. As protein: CASTPGQGYQPQHF.

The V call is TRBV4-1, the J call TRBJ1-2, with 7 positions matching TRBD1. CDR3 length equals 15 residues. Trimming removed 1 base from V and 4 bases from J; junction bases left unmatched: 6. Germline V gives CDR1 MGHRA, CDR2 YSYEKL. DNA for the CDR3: TGCGCCAGCAGCCAAGGGGGACAGCAAGGCTATGGCTACACCTTC. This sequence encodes CASSQGGQQGYGYTF.

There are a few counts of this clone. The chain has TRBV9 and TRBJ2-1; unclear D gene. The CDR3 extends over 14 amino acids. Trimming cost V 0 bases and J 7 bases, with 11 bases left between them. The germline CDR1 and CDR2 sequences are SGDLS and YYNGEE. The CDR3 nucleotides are TGTGCCAGCAGCGTAGCCCCGGGTCGGAATGAGCAGTTCTTC. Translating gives CASSVAPGRNEQFF. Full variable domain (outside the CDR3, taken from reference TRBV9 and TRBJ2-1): DSGVTQTPKHLITATGQRVTLRCSPRSGDLSVYWYQQSLDQGLQFLIQYYNGEERAKGNILERFSAQQFPDLHSELNLSSLELGDSALYFCASSVAPGRNEQFFGPGTRLTVL.

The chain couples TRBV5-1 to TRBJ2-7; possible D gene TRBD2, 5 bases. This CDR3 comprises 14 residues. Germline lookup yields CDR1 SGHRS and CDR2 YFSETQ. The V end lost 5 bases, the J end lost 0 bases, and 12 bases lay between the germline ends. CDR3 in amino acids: CASSSGRGSYEQYF. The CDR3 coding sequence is TGCGCCAGCAGTTCGGGCCGGGGCTCCTACGAGCAGTACTTC. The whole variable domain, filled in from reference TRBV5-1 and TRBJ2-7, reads KAGVTQTPRYLIKTRGQQVTLSCSPISGHRSVSWYQQTPGQGLQFLFEYFSETQRNKGNFPGRFSGRQFSNSRSEMNVSTLELGDSALYLCASSSGRGSYEQYFGPGTRLTVT.

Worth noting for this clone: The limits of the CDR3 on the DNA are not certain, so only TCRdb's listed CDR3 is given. Here the CDR3 reads CASRTFGTGSFF. The genes are TRBV2 and TRBJ2-1; no check of the table's D call, TRBD1, against the DNA was made. The CDR3 spans 12 residues, counting both ends. Germline V CDR1 and CDR2: SNHLY, FYNNEI.

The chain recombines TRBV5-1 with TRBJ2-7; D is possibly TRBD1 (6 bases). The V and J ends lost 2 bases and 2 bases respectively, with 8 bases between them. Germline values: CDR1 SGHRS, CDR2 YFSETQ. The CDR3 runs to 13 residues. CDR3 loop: CASSFGTTYEQYF. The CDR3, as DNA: TGCGCCAGCAGCTTCGGGACAACCTACGAGCAGTACTTC.

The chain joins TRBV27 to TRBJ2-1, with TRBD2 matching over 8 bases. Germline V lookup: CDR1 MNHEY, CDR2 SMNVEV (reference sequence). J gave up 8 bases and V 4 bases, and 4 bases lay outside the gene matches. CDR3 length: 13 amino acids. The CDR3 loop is CASSSTSEDEQFF. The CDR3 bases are TGTGCCAGCAGTTCGACTAGCGAGGATGAGCAGTTCTTC.

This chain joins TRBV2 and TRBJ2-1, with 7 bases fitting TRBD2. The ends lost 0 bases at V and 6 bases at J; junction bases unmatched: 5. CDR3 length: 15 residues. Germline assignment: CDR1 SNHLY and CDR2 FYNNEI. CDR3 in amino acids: CASSEAGGRVNEQFF. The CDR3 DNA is TGTGCCAGCAGTGAAGCGGGCGGGAGAGTCAATGAGCAGTTCTTC.

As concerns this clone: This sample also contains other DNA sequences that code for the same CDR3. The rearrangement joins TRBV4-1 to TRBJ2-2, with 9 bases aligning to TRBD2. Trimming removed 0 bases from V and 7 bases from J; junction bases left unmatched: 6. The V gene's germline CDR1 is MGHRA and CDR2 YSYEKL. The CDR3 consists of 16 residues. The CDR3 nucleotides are TGCGCCAGCAGCCAAGAAGGGCTAGCGGGGAACGGGGAGCTGTTTTTT. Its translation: CASSQEGLAGNGELFF.

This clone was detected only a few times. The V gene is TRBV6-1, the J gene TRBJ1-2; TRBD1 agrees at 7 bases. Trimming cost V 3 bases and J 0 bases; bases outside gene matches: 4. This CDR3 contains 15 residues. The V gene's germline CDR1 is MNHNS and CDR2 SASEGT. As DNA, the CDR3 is TGTGCCAGCAGTGAGTTGACAGGGCCTAACTATGGCTACACCTTC. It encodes CASSELTGPNYGYTF.

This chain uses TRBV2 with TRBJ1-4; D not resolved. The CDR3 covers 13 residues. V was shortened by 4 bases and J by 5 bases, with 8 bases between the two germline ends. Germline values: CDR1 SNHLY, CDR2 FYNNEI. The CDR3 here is CASSGFQNEKLFF. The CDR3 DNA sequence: TGTGCCAGCAGTGGATTCCAGAATGAAAAACTGTTTTTT.

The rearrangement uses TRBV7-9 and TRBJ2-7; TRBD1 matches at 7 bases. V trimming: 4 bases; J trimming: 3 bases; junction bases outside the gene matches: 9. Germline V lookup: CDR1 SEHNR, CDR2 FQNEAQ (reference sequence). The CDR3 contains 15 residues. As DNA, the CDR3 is TGTGCCAGCAGCTCCAGACAGGGTCCTTTCTACGAGCAGTACTTC. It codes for CASSSRQGPFYEQYF.